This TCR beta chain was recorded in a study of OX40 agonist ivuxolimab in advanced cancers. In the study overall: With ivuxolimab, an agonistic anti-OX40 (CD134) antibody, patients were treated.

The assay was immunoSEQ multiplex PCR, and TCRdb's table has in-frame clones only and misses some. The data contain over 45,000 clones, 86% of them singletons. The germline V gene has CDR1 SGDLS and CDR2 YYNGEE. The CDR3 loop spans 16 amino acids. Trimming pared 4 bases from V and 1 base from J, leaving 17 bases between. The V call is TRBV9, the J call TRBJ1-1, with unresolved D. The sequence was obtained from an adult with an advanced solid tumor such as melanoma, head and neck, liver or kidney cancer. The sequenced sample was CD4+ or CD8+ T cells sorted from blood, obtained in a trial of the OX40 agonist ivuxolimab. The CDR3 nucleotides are TGTGCCAGCAGCCCCCGGTCGGGAGGAACGAACACTGAAGCTTTCTTT. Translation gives CASSPRSGGTNTEAFF.